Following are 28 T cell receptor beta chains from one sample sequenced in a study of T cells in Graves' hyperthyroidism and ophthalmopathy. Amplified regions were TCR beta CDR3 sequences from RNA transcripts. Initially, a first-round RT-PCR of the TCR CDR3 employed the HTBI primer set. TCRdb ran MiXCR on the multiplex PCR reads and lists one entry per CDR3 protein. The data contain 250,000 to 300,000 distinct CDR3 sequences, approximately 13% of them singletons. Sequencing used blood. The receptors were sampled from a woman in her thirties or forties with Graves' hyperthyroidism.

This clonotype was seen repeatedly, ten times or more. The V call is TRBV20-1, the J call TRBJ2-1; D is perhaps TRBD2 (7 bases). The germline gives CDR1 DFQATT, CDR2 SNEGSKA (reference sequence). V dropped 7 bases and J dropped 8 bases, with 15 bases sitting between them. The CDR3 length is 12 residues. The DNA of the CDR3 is TGCAGTGGGCTAGCGGAGGGGGATGAGCAGTTCTTC. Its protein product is CSGLAEGDEQFF.

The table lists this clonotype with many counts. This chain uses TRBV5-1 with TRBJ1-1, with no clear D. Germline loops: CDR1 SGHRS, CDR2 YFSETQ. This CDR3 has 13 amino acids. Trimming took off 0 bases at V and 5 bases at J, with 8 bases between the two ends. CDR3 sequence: CASSLGEGTEAFF. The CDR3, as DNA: TGCGCCAGCAGCTTGGGGGAAGGAACTGAAGCTTTCTTT.

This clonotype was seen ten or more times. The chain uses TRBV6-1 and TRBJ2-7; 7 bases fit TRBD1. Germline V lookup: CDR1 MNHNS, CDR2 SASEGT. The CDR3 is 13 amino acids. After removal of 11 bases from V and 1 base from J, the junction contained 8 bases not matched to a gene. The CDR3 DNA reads TGTGCCGCTGGGGCAGGGGGATCCTACGAGCAGTACTTC. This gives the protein CAAGAGGSYEQYF.

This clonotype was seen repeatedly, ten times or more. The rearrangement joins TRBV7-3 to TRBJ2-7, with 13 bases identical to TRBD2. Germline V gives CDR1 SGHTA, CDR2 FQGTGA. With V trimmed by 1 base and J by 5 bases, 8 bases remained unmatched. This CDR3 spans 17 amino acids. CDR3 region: CASSLMMWTSGSDEQYF. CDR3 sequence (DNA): TGTGCCAGCAGCTTAATGATGTGGACTAGCGGGAGTGACGAGCAGTACTTC. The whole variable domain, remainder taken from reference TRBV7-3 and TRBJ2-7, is GAGVSQTPSNKVTEKGKYVELRCDPISGHTALYWYRQSLGQGPEFLIYFQGTGAADDSGLPNDRFFAVRPEGSVSTLKIQRTERGDSAVYLCASSLMMWTSGSDEQYFGPGTRLTVT.

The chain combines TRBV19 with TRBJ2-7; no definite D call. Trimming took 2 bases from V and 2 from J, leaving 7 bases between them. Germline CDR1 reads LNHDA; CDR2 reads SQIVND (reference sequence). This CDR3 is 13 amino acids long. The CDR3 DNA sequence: TGTGCCAGTAGTATACAGCTGGCCTACGAGCAGTACTTC. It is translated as CASSIQLAYEQYF.

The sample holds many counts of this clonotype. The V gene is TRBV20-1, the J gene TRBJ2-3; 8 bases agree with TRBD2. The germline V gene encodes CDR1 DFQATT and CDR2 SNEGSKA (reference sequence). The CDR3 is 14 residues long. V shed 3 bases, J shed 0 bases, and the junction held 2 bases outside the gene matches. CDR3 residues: CSASGRVSTDTQYF. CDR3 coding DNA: TGCAGTGCTAGCGGGAGGGTTAGCACAGATACGCAGTATTTT.

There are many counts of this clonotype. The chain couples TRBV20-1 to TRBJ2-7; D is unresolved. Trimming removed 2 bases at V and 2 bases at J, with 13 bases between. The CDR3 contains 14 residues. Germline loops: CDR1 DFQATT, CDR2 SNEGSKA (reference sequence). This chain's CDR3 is CSARPATLTYEQYF. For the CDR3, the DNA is TGCAGTGCTAGACCCGCTACACTTACCTACGAGCAGTACTTC.

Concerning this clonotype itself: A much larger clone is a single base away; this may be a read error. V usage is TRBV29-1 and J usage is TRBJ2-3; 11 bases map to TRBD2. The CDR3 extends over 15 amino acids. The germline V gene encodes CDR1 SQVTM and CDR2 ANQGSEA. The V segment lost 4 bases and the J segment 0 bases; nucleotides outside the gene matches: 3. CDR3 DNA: TGCAGCGTTGGGGGGACTAGCGGAAGCACAGATACGCAGTATTTT. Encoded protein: CSVGGTSGSTDTQYF.

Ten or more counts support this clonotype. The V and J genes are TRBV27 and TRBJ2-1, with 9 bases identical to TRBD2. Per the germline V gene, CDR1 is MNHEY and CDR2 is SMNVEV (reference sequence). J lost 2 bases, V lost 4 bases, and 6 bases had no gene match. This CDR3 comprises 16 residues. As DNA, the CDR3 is TGTGCCAGCAGTTGGGCGGGGGGGGGCGCCTACAATGAGCAGTTCTTC. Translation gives CASSWAGGGAYNEQFF.

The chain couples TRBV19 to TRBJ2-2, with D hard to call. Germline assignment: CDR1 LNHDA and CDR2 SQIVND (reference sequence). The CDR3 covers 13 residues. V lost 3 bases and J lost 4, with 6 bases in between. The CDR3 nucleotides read TGTGCCAGTAGTATTCAAGTCACCGGGGAGCTGTTTTTT. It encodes CASSIQVTGELFF.

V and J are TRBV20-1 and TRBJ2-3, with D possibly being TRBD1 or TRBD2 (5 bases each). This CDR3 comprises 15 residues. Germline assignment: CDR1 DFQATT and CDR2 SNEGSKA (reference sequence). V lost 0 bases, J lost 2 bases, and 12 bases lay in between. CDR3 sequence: CSARDDGDLTDTQYF. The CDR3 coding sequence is TGCAGTGCTAGAGATGACGGGGACCTCACAGATACGCAGTATTTT.

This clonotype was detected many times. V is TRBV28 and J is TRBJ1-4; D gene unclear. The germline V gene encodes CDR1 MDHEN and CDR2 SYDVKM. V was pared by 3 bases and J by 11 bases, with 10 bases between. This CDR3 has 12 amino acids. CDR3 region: CASSFRESKLFF. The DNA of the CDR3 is TGTGCCAGCAGTTTCCGGGAGTCCAAACTGTTTTTT.

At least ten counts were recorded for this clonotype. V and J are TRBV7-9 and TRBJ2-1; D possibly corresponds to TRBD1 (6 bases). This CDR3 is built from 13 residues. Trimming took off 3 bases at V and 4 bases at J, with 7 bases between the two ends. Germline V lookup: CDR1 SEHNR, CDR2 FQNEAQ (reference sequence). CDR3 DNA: TGTGCCAGCAGCTTCGGACAGTACAATGAGCAGTTCTTC. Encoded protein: CASSFGQYNEQFF.

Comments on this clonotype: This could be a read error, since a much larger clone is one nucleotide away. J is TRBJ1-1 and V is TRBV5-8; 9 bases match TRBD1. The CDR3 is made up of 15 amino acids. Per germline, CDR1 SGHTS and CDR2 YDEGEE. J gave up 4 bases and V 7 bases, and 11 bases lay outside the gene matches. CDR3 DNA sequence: TGTGCCAGCGGTTTAACAGGGGGCGCGGGCACTGAAGCTTTCTTT. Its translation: CASGLTGGAGTEAFF. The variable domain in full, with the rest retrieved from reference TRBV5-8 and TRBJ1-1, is EAGVTQSPTHLIKTRGQQATLRCSPISGHTSVYWYQQALGLGLQFLLWYDEGEERNRGNFPPRFSGRQFPNYSSELNVNALELEDSALYLCASGLTGGAGTEAFFGQGTRLTVV.

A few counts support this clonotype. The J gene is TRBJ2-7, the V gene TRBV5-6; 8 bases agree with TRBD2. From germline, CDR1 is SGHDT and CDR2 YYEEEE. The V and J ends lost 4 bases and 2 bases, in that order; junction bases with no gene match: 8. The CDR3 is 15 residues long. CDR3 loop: CASSIPGLGTYEQYF. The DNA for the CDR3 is TGTGCCAGCAGCATTCCGGGACTAGGAACCTACGAGCAGTACTTC.

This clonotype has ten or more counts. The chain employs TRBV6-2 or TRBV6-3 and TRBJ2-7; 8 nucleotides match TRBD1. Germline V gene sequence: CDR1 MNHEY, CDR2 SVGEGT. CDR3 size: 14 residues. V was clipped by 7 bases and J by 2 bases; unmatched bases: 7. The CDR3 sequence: CASTSTGVAYEQYF. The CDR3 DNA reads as TGTGCCAGCACCTCGACAGGGGTTGCCTACGAGCAGTACTTC.

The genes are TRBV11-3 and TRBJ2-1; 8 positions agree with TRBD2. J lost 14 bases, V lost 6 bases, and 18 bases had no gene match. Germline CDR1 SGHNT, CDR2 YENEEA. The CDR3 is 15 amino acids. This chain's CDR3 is CASSPIGDTGTRKFF. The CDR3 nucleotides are TGTGCCAGCAGTCCGATTGGAGACACCGGGACTAGGAAGTTCTTC.

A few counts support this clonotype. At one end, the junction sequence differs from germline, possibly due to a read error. The CDR3 DNA sequence: TGTGCCAACAGCTTTCCGGGGAACACTGAAGCTTTCTTT. Translation: CANSFPGNTEAFF. The chain has TRBV7-2 and TRBJ1-1; D not certain. This CDR3 contains 13 residues. CDR1 and CDR2 (germline): SGHTA, FQGNSA.

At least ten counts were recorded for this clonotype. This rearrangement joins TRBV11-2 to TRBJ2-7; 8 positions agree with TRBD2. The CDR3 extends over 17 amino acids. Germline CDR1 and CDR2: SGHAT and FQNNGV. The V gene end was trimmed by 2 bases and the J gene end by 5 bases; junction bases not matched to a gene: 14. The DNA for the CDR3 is TGTGCCAGCAGCTTATTCCCTGCCGGGACTAGGTCCCACGAGCAGTACTTC. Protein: CASSLFPAGTRSHEQYF.

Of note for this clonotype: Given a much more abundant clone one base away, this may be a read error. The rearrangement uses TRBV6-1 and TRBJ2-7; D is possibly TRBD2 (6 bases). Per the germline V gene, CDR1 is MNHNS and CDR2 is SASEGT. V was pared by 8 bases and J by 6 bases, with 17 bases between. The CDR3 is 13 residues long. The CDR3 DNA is TGTGCCAGCCGGACGGGGGACTGGGGCGAGCAGTACTTC. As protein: CASRTGDWGEQYF.

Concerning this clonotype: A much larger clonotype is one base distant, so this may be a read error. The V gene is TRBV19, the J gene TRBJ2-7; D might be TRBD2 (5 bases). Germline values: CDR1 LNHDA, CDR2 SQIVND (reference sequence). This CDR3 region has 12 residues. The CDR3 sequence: CASSTGTYEQCF. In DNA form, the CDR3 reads TGTGCCAGTAGTACGGGAACCTACGAGCAGTGCTTC.

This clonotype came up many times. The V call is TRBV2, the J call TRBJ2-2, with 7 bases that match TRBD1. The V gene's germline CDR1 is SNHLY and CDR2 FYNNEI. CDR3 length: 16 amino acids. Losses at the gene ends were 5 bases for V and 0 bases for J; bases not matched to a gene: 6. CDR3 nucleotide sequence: TGTGCCAGCAGTCCAGACAGGGTATCGAACACCGGGGAGCTGTTTTTT. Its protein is CASSPDRVSNTGELFF.

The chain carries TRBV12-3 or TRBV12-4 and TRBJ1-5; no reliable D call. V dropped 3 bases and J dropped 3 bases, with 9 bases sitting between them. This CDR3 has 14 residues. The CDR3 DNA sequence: TGTGCCAGCAGTTTTCGGGGTTACAATCAGCCCCAGCATTTT. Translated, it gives CASSFRGYNQPQHF.

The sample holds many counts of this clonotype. Written as DNA, the CDR3 is TGTGCCAGCAGCCCAGGTAGTAGGGAGCTGTTTTTT. It codes for CASSPGSRELFF. The chain couples TRBV3-1 to TRBJ2-2; no definite D call. This CDR3 has 12 amino acids. Germline CDR1 and CDR2: LGHDT and YNNKEL (reference sequence). V dropped 4 bases and J dropped 9 bases, with 9 bases sitting between them.

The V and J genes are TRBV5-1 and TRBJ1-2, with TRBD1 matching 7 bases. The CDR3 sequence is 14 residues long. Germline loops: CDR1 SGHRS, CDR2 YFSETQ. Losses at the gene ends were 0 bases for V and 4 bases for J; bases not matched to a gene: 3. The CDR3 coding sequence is TGCGCCAGCAGCTTGGAACAGGGGCCCTATGGCTACACCTTC. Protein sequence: CASSLEQGPYGYTF.

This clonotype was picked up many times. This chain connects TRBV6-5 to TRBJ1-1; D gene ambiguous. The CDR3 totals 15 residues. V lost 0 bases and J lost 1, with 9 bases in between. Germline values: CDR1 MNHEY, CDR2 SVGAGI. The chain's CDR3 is CASSYSGRQNTEAFF. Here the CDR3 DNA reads TGTGCCAGCAGTTACTCGGGCAGACAGAACACTGAAGCTTTCTTT.

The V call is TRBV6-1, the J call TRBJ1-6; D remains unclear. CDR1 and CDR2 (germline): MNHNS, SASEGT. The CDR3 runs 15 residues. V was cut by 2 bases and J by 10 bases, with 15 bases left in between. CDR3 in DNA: TGTGCCAGCAGTGAAATAGGGCAGGCGGCGTCACCCCTCCACTTT. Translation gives CASSEIGQAASPLHF.

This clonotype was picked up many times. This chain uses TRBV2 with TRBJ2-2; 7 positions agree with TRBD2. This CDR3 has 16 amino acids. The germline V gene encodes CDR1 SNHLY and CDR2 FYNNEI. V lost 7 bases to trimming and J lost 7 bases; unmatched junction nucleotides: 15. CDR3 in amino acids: CASKPRGGSHGGELFF. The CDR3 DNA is TGTGCCAGCAAACCCCGGGGAGGGAGTCATGGCGGGGAGCTGTTTTTT.